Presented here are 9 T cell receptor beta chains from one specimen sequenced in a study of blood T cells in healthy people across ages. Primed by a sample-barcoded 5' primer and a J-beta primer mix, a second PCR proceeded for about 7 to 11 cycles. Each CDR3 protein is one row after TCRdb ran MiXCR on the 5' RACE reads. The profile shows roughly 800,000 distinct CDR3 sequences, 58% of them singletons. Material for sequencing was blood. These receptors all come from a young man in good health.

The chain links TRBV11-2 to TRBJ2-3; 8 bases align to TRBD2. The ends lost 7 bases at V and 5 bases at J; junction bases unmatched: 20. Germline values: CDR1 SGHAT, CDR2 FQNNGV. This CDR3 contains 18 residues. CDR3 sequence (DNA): TGTGCCAGCATCTCAGGGGACGGGGGGGCTGGTATAAGAGATACGCAGTATTTT. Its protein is CASISGDGGAGIRDTQYF.

CDR3 bases: TGTGCCAGCAGCCCCCGCCCCACAGATACGCAGTATTTT. It is translated as CASSPRPTDTQYF. The chain uses TRBV7-2 and TRBJ2-3; D remains unclear. This CDR3 contains 13 residues. CDR1 and CDR2 from the germline V gene are SGHTA and FQGNSA. Trimming cost V 5 bases and J 2 bases, with 8 bases left between them. Full variable domain (outside the CDR3, taken from reference TRBV7-2 and TRBJ2-3): GAGVSQSPSNKVTEKGKDVELRCDPISGHTALYWYRQSLGQGLEFLIYFQGNSAPDKSGLPSDRFSAERTGGSVSTLTIQRTQQEDSAVYLCASSPRPTDTQYFGPGTRLTVL.

CDR3 DNA sequence: TGTGCCAGCAGCCCGGGTTTTTCGCCTTATACGCAGTATTTT. Amino acid sequence: CASSPGFSPYTQYF. The chain combines TRBV7-3 with TRBJ2-3; D ambiguous. Germline loops: CDR1 SGHTA, CDR2 FQGTGA. CDR3 length: 14 amino acids. The V end was cut by 5 bases, the J end by 7 bases, with 16 bases between.

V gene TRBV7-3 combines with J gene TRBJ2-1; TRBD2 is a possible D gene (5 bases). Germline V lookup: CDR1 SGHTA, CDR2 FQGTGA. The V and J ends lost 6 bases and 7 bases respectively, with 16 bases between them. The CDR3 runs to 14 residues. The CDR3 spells CASSHDYRSNEQFF. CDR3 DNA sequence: TGTGCCAGCAGTCACGACTATCGCTCTAATGAGCAGTTCTTC.

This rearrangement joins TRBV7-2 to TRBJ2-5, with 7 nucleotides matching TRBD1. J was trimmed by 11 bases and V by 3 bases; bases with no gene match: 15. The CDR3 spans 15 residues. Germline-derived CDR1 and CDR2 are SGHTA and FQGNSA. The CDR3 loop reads CASSFDREPVNKQYF. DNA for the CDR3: TGTGCCAGCAGCTTCGACAGGGAACCTGTCAACAAGCAGTACTTC.

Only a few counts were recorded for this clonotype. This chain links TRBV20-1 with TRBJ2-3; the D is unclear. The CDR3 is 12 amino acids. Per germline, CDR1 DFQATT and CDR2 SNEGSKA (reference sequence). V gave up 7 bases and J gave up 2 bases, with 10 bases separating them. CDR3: CSVGYTTDTQYF. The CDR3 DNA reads TGCAGTGTAGGCTACACCACAGATACGCAGTATTTT.

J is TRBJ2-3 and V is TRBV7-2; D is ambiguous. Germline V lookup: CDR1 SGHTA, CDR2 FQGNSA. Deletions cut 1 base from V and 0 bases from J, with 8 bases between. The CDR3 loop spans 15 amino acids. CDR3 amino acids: CASSLDGVSTDTQYF. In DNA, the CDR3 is TGTGCCAGCAGCTTAGATGGGGTTAGCACAGATACGCAGTATTTT.

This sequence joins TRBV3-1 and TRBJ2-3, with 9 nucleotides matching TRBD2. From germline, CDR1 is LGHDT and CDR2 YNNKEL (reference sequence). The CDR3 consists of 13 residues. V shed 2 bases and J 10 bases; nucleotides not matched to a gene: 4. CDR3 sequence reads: CASSQSGGRAQYF. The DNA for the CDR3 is TGTGCCAGCAGCCAAAGTGGCGGGAGGGCGCAGTATTTT.

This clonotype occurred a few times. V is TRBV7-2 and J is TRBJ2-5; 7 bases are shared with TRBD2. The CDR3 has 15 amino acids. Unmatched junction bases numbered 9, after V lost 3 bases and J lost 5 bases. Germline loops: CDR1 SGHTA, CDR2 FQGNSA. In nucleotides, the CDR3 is TGTGCCAGCAGCTTGGCCGGGGGGTCCAGGGAGACCCAGTACTTC. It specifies CASSLAGGSRETQYF.